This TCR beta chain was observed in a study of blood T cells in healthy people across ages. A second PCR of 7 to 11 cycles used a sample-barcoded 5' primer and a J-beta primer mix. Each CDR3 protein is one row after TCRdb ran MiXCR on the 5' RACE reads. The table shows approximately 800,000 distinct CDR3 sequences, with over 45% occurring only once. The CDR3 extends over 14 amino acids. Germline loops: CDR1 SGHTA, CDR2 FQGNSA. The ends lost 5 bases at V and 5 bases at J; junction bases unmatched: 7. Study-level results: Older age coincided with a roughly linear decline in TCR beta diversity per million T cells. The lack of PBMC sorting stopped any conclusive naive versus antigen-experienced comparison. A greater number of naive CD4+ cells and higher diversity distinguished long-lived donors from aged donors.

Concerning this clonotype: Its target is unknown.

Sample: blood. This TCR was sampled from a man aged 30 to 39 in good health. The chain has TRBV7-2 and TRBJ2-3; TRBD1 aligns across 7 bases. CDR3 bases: TGTGCCAGCAGCAACCGGGACAGACAAGATACGCAGTATTTT. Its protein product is CASSNRDRQDTQYF.